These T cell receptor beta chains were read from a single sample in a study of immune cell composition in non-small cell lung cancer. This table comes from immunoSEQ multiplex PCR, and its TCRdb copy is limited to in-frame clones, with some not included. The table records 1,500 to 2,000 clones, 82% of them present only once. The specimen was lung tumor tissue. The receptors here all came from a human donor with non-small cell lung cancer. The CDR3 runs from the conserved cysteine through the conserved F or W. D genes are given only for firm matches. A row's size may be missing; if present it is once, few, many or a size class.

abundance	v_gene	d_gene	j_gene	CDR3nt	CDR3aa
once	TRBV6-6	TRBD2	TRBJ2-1	TGTGCCAGCAGGGGTACTAGCGGGGCTGGGAATGAGCAGTTCTTC	CASRGTSGAGNEQFF
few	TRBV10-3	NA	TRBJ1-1	TGTGCCATCCAGGGGTCGAGTACTGAAGCTTTCTTT	CAIQGSSTEAFF
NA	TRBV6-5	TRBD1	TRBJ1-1	TGTGCCAGCAGTTACCGAAGGGGGCTAGGGACTGAAGCTTTCTTT	CASSYRRGLGTEAFF
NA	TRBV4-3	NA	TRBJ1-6	TGCGCCAGCAGCCCCGGCGGTGGCAGATCTAATTCACCCCTCCACTTT	CASSPGGGRSNSPLHF
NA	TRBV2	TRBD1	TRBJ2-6	TGTGCCAGCAGTGAAGCGCGGGGCTATTCACAGGGGGCCGGGGCCAACGTCCTGACTTTC	CASSEARGYSQGAGANVLTF
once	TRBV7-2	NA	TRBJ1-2	TGTGCCAGCAGCTTACGAGGGATAAAGGATGGCTACACCTTC	CASSLRGIKDGYTF
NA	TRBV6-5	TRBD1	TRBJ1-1	TGTGCCAGCAGTATCCGGACAGGGTATTTCGCTGAAGCTTTCTTT	CASSIRTGYFAEAFF
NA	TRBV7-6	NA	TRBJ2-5	TGTGCCAGCAGCTTATATCAGGGCCAAGAGACCCAGTACTTC	CASSLYQGQETQYF
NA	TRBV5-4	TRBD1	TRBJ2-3	TGTGCCAGCAGCTCGGGACAGGCCACGGGTTTT	CASSSGQATGF
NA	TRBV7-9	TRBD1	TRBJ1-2	TGTGCCAGCAGCCGACCGACAGGGGCAGGAGGCTACACCTTC	CASSRPTGAGGYTF
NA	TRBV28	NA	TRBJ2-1	TGTGCCAGCAGTCCCCTCCATACCCAGGATCTAAAGCAGTTCTTC	CASSPLHTQDLKQFF
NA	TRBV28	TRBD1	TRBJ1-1	TGTGCCAGCAGTGAGACAGGGGCGTACACTGAAGCTTTCTTT	CASSETGAYTEAFF
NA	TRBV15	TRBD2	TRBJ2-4	TGTGCCACCAGCAGAGAAGGCGGGGGGCGGGGAAACATTCAGTACTTC	CATSREGGGRGNIQYF
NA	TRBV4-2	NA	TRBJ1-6	TGTGCCAGCAGCCAAGACAGGGGTTCACCCCTCCACTTT	CASSQDRGSPLHF
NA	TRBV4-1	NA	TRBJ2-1	TGCGCCAGCAGTCCGAGCCGGGGGGCGACCTACAATGAGCAGTTCTTC	CASSPSRGATYNEQFF
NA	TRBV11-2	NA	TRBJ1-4	TGTGCCAGCAGCCCCCGAGCAGGGGTTAATGAAAAACTGTTTTTT	CASSPRAGVNEKLFF
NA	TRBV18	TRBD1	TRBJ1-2	TGTGCCAGCTCAACTACGGGACAGGACTATGGCTACACCTTC	CASSTTGQDYGYTF
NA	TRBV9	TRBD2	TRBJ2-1	TGTGCCAGCAGCGGACTAGCGGGGTTCAATGAGCAGTTCTTC	CASSGLAGFNEQFF
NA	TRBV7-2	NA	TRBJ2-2	TGTGCCAGCAGGCGGGCTTCAAACACCGGGGAGCTGTTTTTT	CASRRASNTGELFF
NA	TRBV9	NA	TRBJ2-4	TGTGCCAGCAGCGTAGGACTAGCCAAAAACATTCAGTACTTC	CASSVGLAKNIQYF
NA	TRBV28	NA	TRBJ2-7	TGTGCCAGCAGTTCGGGACAATCAATTCTCGAGCAGTACTTC	CASSSGQSILEQYF
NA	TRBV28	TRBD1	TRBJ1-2	TGTGCCAGCAGACCCCAGGGGGCCCCCGGCTACACCTTC	CASRPQGAPGYTF
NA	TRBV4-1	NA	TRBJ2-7	TGCGCCAGCAGCCAAGATACCGACAGCTCCTACGAGCAGTACTTC	CASSQDTDSSYEQYF
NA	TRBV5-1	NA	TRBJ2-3	TGCGCCAGCAGCTTGATTCCGGGACTTAACACAGATACGCAGTATTTT	CASSLIPGLNTDTQYF
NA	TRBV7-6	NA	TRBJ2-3	TGTGCCAGCAGCCCCCTCCGGGGAACAGATACGCAGTATTTT	CASSPLRGTDTQYF
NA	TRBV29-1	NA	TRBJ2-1	TGCAGCATCCTACAGGGCCCGAGCTCCTACAATGAGCAGTTCTTC	CSILQGPSSYNEQFF
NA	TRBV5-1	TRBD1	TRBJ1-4	TGCGCCAGCAGCCCGGGTGGGACAGGGAATGAAAAACTGTTTTTT	CASSPGGTGNEKLFF
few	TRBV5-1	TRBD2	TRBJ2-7	TGCGCCAGCAGAACTAGCGGTTACATGGAGTACGAGCAGTACTTC	CASRTSGYMEYEQYF
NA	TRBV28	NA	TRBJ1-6	TGTGCCAGCAGTCTCCGGACTAGTAATTCACCCCTCCACTTT	CASSLRTSNSPLHF
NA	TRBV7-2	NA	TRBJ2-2	TGTGCCAGCAGCCGAGGCATTAGCGGAAACACCGGGGAGCTGTTTTTT	CASSRGISGNTGELFF
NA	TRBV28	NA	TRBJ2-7	TGTGCCAGCAGTTTGGGGCCGGCAAGCTCCTACGAGCAGTACTTC	CASSLGPASSYEQYF